This T cell receptor beta chain emerged from a study of identical twins. From germline, CDR1 is SGDLS and CDR2 YYNGEE. V lost 0 bases and J lost 8, with 15 bases in between. This CDR3 comprises 16 residues. General study points: Because invariant MAIT and iNKT cells could be present, zero-insertion analyses could be partly confounded.

Via MiXCR, TCRdb re-called the 5' RACE reads, giving one row per CDR3 protein. The table records some 600,000 distinct CDR3 sequences, about 7.1% of them present only once. This clonotype was seen a few times. Its specificity is not known. The same data also contributed to another study, on yellow fever vaccine responses in identical twins.

This sequence originates from a woman under 30 in good health. The chain is built from TRBV9 and TRBJ1-6, with D hard to call. Sequencing was carried out using PBMCs. This chain's CDR3 is CASSVGGRGGDSPLHF. The CDR3 DNA sequence: TGTGCCAGCAGCGTAGGAGGCAGAGGCGGTGATTCACCCCTCCACTTT.